This is a list of T cell receptor beta chains from one sample in a study of blood T cell repertoires in COVID-19. Assay used: immunoSEQ multiplex PCR; TCRdb lists only in-frame clones, some missing. This sample has approximately 670,000 clones, with 80% to 90% found just once. Material: peripheral blood. These receptors all come from a young woman with acute or convalescent COVID-19. CDR3s include the opening cysteine and the closing phenylalanine or tryptophan. The D gene is left open where the match is weak.

V gene	D gene	J gene	CDR3 protein
TRBV6-4	NA	TRBJ2-6	CASSGGGSGANVLTF
TRBV6-2/TRBV6-3	TRBD1	TRBJ1-1	CASSYRRTGGANTEAFF
TRBV6-4	NA	TRBJ1-2	CASSEGRGVGGYTF
TRBV6-5	NA	TRBJ1-1	CASRTPGGTEAFF
TRBV7-2	NA	TRBJ1-1	CASSLTVRGSTEAFF
TRBV18	TRBD2	TRBJ2-3	CASSPNQRGPSTDTQYF
TRBV7-6	TRBD1	TRBJ1-2	CASSSYPRGRNYGYTF
TRBV4-3	NA	TRBJ2-6	CASSQDMSWANVLTF
TRBV18	NA	TRBJ1-4	CASSLEGGKLFF
TRBV4-1	NA	TRBJ1-1	CASSQPDRAEAFF
TRBV7-6	TRBD2	TRBJ2-3	CASSYIYRERGDTQYF
TRBV25-1	NA	TRBJ2-6	CASSEFKSGANVLTF
TRBV4-1	TRBD1	TRBJ2-1	CASSPPTGWSYNEQFF
TRBV19	TRBD1	TRBJ1-5	CASGQGDASNQPQHF
TRBV4-3	NA	TRBJ1-2	CASSQDGDPRQKLTF
TRBV19	NA	TRBJ1-2	CASLSVYGYTF
TRBV6-4	NA	TRBJ1-6	CASSAGLNSPLHF
TRBV9	TRBD1	TRBJ2-7	CASSPPGQGARVYEQYF
TRBV19	NA	TRBJ1-2	CASSIWSGRDLYGYTF
TRBV7-2	NA	TRBJ1-3	CASSLAAGAGNTIYF
TRBV5-5	TRBD1	TRBJ1-2	CASSLTGTDYGYTF
TRBV21-1	NA	TRBJ2-7	CASSKVAGGLWEQYF
TRBV6-1	NA	TRBJ2-7	CASSEWRDSVYEQYF
TRBV7-8	NA	TRBJ1-3	CASSVIQGNTIYF
TRBV5-5	NA	TRBJ1-2	CASSSLLGGGYGYTF
TRBV4-1	TRBD2	TRBJ2-7	CASSQLLAGVVYEQYF
TRBV7-9	TRBD1	TRBJ1-4	CASSRGTDPTNEKLFF
TRBV7-6	NA	TRBJ1-1	CASSLMVDMNTEAFF
TRBV24-1	TRBD2	TRBJ2-3	CATSDFPTGGTTDTQYF
TRBV20-1	NA	TRBJ2-7	CSASKSGGGGEQYF
TRBV5-1	NA	TRBJ1-3	CASSLAGSGNTIYF
TRBV19	NA	TRBJ1-2	CASLTGPYGYTF
TRBV9	NA	TRBJ1-2	CASSTGQINYGYTF